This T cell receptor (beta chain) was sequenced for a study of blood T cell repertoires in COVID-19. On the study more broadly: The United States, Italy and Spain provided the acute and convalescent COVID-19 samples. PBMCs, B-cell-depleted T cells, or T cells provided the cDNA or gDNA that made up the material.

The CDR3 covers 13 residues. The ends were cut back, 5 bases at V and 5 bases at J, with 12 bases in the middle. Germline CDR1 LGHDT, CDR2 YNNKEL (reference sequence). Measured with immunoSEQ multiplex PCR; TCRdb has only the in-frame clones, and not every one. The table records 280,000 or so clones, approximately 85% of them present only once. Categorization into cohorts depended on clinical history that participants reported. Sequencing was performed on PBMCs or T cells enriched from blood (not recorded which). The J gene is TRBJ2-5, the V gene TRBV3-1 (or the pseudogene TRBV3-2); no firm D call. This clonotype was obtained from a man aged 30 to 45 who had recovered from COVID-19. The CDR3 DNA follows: TGTGCCAGCAGCTTGGTGGTGGGCGAGACCCAGTACTTC. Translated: CASSLVVGETQYF.